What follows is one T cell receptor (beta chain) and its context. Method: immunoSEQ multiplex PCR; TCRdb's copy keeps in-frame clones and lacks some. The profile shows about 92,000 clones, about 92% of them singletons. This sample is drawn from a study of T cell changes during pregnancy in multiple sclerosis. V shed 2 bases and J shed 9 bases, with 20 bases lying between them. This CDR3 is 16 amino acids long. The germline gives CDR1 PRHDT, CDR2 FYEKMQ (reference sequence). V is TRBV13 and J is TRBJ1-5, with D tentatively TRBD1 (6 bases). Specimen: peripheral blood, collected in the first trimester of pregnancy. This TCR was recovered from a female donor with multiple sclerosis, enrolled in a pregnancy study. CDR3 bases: TGTGCCAGCAGCTTAAGCCGGGAGGGGGTTATCATGCCCCAGCATTTT. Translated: CASSLSREGVIMPQHF.